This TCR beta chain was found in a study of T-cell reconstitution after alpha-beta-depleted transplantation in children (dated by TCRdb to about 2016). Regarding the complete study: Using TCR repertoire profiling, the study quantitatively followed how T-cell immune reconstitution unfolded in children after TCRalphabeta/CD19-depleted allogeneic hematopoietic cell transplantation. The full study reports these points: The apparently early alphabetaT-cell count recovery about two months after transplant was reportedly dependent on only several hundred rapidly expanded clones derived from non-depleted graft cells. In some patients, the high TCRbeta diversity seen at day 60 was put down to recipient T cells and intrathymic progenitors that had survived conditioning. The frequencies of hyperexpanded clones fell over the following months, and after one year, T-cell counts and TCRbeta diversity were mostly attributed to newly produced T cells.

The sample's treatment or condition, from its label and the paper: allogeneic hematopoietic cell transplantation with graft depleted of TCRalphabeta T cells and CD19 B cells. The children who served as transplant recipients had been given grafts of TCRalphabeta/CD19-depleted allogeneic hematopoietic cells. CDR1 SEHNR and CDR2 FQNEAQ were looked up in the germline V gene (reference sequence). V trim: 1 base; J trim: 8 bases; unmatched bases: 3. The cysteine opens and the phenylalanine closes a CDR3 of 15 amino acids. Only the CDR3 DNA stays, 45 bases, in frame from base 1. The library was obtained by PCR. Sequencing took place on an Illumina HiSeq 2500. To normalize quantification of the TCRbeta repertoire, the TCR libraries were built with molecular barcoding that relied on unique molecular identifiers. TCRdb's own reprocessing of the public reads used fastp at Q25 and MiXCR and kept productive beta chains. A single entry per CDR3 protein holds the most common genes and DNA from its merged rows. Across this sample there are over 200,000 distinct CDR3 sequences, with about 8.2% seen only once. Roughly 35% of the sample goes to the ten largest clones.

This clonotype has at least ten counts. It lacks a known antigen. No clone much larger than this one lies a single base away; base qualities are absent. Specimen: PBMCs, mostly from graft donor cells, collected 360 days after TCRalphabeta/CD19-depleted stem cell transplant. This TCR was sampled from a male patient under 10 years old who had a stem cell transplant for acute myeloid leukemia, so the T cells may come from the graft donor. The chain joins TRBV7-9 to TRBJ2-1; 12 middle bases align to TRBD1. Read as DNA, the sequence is TGTGCCAGCAGCTTAGGGGGGACAGGGGGCGATGAGCAGTTCTTC. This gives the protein CASSLGGTGGDEQFF.